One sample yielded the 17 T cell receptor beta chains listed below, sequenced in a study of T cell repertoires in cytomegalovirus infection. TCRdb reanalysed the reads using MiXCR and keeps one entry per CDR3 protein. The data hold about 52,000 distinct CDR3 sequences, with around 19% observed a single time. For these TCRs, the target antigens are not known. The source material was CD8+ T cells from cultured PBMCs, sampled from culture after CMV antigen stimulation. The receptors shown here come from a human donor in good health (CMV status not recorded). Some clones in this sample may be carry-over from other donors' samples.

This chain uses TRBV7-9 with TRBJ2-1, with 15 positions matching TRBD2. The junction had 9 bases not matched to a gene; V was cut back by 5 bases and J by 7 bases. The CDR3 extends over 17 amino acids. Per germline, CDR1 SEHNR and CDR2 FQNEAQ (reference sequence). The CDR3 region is CASSPGTSGGKRNEQFF. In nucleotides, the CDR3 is TGTGCCAGCAGCCCCGGGACTAGCGGGGGGAAACGGAATGAGCAGTTCTTC.

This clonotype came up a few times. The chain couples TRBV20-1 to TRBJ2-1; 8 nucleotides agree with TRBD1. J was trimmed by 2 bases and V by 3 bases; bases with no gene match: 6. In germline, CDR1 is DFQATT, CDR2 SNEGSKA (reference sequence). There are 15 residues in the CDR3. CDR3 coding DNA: TGCAGTGCTAGTATCCCCAGGGGGCCCTACAATGAGCAGTTCTTC. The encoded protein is CSASIPRGPYNEQFF.

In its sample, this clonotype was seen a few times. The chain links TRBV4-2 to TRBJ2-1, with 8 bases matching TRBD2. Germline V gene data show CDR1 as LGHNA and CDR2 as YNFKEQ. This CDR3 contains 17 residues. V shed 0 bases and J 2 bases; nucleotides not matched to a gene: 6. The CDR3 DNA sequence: TGTGCCAGCAGCCAAGAAGCGGGGGCCCTAACCTACAATGAGCAGTTCTTC. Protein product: CASSQEAGALTYNEQFF.

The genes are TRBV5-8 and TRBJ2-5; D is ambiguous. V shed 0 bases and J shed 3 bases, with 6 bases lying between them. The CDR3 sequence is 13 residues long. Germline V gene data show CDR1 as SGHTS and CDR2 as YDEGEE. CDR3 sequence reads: CASSLVGEETQYF. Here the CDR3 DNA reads TGTGCCAGCAGCTTGGTTGGGGAAGAGACCCAGTACTTC.

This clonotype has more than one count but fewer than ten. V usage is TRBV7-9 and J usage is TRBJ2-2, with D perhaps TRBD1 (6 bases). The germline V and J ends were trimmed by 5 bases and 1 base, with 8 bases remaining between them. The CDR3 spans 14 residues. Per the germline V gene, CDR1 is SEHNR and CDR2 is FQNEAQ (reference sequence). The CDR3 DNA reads TGTGCCAGCAGCATGGGACAGAACACCGGGGAGCTGTTTTTT. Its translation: CASSMGQNTGELFF.

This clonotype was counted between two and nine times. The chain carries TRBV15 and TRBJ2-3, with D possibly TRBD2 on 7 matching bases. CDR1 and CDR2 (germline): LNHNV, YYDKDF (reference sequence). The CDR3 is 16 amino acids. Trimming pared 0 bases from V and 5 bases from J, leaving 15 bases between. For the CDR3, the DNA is TGTGCCACCAGCAGAGATCTGGGGGGGGCTGGAGATACGCAGTATTTT. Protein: CATSRDLGGAGDTQYF.

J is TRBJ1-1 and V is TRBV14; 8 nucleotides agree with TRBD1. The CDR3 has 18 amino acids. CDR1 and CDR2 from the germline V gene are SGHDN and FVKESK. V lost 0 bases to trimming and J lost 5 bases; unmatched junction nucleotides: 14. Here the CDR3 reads CASSQEKDREYGPTEAFF. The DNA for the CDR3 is TGTGCCAGCAGCCAAGAGAAGGACAGGGAGTATGGGCCTACTGAAGCTTTCTTT. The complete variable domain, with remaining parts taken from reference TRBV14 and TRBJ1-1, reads EAGVTQFPSHSVIEKGQTVTLRCDPISGHDNLYWYRRVMGKEIKFLLHFVKESKQDESGMPNNRFLAERTGGTYSTLKVQPAELEDSGVYFCASSQEKDREYGPTEAFFGQGTRLTVV.

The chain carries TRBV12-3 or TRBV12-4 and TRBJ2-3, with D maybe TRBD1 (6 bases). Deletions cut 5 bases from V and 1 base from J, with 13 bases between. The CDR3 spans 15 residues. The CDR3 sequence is CASSTYYRGTDTQYF. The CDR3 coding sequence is TGTGCCAGCAGTACCTACTACAGGGGCACAGATACGCAGTATTTT.

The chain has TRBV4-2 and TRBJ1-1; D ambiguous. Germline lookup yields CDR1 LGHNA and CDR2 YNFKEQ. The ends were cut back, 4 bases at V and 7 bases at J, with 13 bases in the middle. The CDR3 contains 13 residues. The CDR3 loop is CASSPSGVGEAFF. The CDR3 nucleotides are TGTGCCAGCAGCCCGAGTGGGGTGGGTGAAGCTTTCTTT.

The CDR3: CASSAGQGRSETQYF. The CDR3 DNA sequence: TGTGCCAGCAGTGCAGGACAGGGACGTTCAGAGACCCAGTACTTC. The chain carries TRBV2 and TRBJ2-5, with TRBD1 matching 8 bases. The CDR3 contains 15 residues. Germline lookup yields CDR1 SNHLY and CDR2 FYNNEI. J gave up 4 bases and V 4 bases, and 8 bases lay outside the gene matches.

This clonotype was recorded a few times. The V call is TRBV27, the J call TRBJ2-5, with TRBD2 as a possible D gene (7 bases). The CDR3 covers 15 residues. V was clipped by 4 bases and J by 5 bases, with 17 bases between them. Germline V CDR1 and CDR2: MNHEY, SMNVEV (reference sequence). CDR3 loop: CASSSLGGAGETQYF. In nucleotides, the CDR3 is TGTGCCAGCAGTTCCCTTGGGGGGGCCGGGGAGACCCAGTACTTC.

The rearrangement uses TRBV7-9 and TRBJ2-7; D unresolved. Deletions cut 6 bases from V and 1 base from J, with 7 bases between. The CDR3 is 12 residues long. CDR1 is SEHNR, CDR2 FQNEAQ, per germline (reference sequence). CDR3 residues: CASSPTSYEQYF. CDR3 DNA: TGTGCCAGCAGTCCCACTTCCTACGAGCAGTACTTC.

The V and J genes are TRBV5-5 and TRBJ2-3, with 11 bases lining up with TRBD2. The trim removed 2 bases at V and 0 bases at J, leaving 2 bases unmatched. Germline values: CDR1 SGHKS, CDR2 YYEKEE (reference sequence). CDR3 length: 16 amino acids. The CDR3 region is CASSFRLAGSTDTQYF. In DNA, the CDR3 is TGTGCCAGCAGCTTCCGACTAGCGGGGAGCACAGATACGCAGTATTTT. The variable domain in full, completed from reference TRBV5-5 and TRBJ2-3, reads DAGVTQSPTHLIKTRGQQVTLRCSPISGHKSVSWYQQVLGQGPQFIFQYYEKEERGRGNFPDRFSARQFPNYSSELNVNALLLGDSALYLCASSFRLAGSTDTQYFGPGTRLTVL.

In DNA form, the CDR3 reads TGTGCCAGCAGTCCCTCCCCTGACTTCTCTGGGGCCAACGTCCTGACTTTC. Translating gives CASSPSPDFSGANVLTF. V usage is TRBV27 and J usage is TRBJ2-6; D gene uncertain. Germline CDR1 and CDR2: MNHEY and SMNVEV (reference sequence). The germline V and J ends were trimmed by 5 bases and 0 bases, with 14 bases remaining between them. This CDR3 comprises 17 residues.

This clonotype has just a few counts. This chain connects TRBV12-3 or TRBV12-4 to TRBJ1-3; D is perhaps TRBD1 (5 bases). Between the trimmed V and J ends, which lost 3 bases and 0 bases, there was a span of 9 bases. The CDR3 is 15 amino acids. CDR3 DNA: TGTGCCAGCAGTTTGACAGCCAGCTCTGGAAACACCATATATTTT. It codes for CASSLTASSGNTIYF.

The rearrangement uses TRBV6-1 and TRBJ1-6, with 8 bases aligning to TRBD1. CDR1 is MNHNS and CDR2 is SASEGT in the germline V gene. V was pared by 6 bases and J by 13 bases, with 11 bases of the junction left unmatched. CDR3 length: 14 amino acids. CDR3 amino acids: CASSPTGEADPLHF. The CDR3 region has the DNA TGTGCCAGCAGCCCGACAGGGGAAGCGGATCCCCTCCACTTT.

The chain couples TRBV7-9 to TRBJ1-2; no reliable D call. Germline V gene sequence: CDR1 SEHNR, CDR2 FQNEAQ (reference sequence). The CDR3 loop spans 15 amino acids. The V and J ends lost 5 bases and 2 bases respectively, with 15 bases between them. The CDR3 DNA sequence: TGTGCCAGCAGCCCCAAGGGCAGCTGGAACTATGGCTACACCTTC. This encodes CASSPKGSWNYGYTF.